These 9 T cell receptor beta chains were sequenced from one sample in a study of OX40 agonist ivuxolimab in advanced cancers. Receptor amplification or capture employed the immunoSEQ multiplex PCR assay. TCRdb took this table from immuneACCESS and kept in-frame rearrangements with V and J called. Such tables lack part of the clones; where checked against another copy, unresolved V genes explain under half of the gap, and the rest is unexplained. The sample table shows tens of thousands of clones, and more than 85% are seen once. The ten largest make up 18% of the sample. Here the sequenced sample was CD4+ or CD8+ T cells sorted from blood, taken in a trial of the OX40 agonist ivuxolimab. Receptor source: an adult with an advanced solid tumor such as melanoma, head and neck, liver or kidney cancer.

The gene calls are TRBV28 and TRBJ1-5, with 10 bases lining up with TRBD1. From germline, CDR1 is MDHEN and CDR2 SYDVKM. The V and J ends lost 6 bases and 5 bases, in that order; junction bases with no gene match: 7. The CDR3 spans 15 residues. The CDR3 DNA sequence: TGTGCCAGCAGCCTTTGGGACAGGGGTGATCAGCCCCAGCATTTT. Translated, it gives CASSLWDRGDQPQHF.

The chain couples TRBV10-3 to TRBJ1-2; D is ambiguous. The germline V and J ends were trimmed by 3 bases and 0 bases, with 14 bases remaining between them. From germline, CDR1 is ENHRY and CDR2 SYGVKD. CDR3 length: 16 residues. CDR3 coding DNA: TGTGCCATCAGTGACCTCTTAGGAGGGACTAACTATGGCTACACCTTC. Residues: CAISDLLGGTNYGYTF.

The chain links TRBV9 to TRBJ2-1, with D perhaps assigned TRBD1 or TRBD2 (6 bases each). Trimming took off 4 bases at V and 5 bases at J, with 7 bases between the two ends. Germline CDR1 SGDLS, CDR2 YYNGEE. The CDR3 totals 12 residues. CDR3 nucleotides: TGTGCCAGCAGCAGGGGGGACAATGAGCAGTTCTTC. As protein: CASSRGDNEQFF.

This CDR3 reads CASSLTGYEQYF. CDR3 bases: TGTGCCAGCAGTTTAACGGGATACGAGCAGTACTTC. The V and J genes are TRBV27 and TRBJ2-7; perhaps TRBD2 as D (5 bases). The CDR3 consists of 12 residues. The germline V gene has CDR1 MNHEY and CDR2 SMNVEV (reference sequence). Trimming shortened V by 2 bases and J by 4 bases, and 6 bases separated the two germline ends.

This clone was observed a single time. The rearrangement links TRBV19 to TRBJ2-7, with 7 positions matching TRBD2. J lost 0 bases, V lost 3 bases, and 2 bases had no gene match. There are 14 residues in the CDR3. The V gene's germline CDR1 is LNHDA and CDR2 SQIVND (reference sequence). The CDR3 DNA is TGTGCCAGTAGTATGGCGGGGGTCTCCTACGAGCAGTACTTC. It yields the protein CASSMAGVSYEQYF.

J is TRBJ2-3 and V is TRBV13, with D perhaps matching TRBD2 (5 bases). The CDR3 is 14 residues long. Germline V lookup: CDR1 PRHDT, CDR2 FYEKMQ (reference sequence). The ends were cut back, 3 bases at V and 1 base at J, with 8 bases in the middle. The CDR3 sequence is CASSLEVGTDTQYF. The CDR3 nucleotides are TGTGCCAGCAGCTTGGAGGTAGGCACAGATACGCAGTATTTT. Full variable domain (rest looked up from reference TRBV13 and TRBJ2-3): AAGVIQSPRHLIKEKRETATLKCYPIPRHDTVYWYQQGPGQDPQFLISFYEKMQSDKGSIPDRFSAQQFSDYHSELNMSSLELGDSALYFCASSLEVGTDTQYFGPGTRLTVL.

The V and J genes are TRBV7-8 and TRBJ2-1, with D possibly being TRBD1 (5 bases). Germline values: CDR1 SGHVS, CDR2 FQNEAQ. Trimming left V 6 bases short and J 8 bases short, with 14 bases between. This CDR3 has 13 amino acids. This chain's CDR3 is CASSWGREYEQFF. CDR3 nucleotides: TGTGCCAGCAGTTGGGGCAGGGAATATGAGCAGTTCTTC.

The chain links TRBV28 to TRBJ1-6; tentatively, D is TRBD1 (6 bases). Trimming took off 4 bases at V and 7 bases at J, with 11 bases between the two ends. CDR1 MDHEN and CDR2 SYDVKM come from the germline V gene. CDR3 length: 14 residues. The CDR3 DNA follows: TGTGCCAGCAGTTACAGGGTTAGCAATTCACCCCTCCACTTT. This encodes CASSYRVSNSPLHF.

The chain employs TRBV6-5 and TRBJ2-7, with 7 bases matching TRBD1. J was trimmed by 4 bases and V by 0 bases; bases with no gene match: 6. The CDR3 runs to 15 residues. The germline CDR1 and CDR2 sequences are MNHEY and SVGAGI. The CDR3 coding sequence is TGTGCCAGCAGTTACTCACAGGGGCCTAATTACGAGCAGTACTTC. It codes for CASSYSQGPNYEQYF.